The entry that follows covers one T cell receptor (beta chain) sequence. The sample belongs to a study of blood T cell repertoires in COVID-19. Turning to the study itself: Some COVID-19 samples were acute and others convalescent; all came from the United States, Italy and Spain.

V shed 5 bases, J shed 6 bases, and the junction held 10 bases outside the gene matches. The germline V gene has CDR1 SGHTA and CDR2 FQGNSA. This CDR3 is 16 amino acids long. Original analysis: How many nucleated cells were present was estimated from reference gene primer amplification. Assay used: immunoSEQ multiplex PCR; TCRdb lists only in-frame clones, some missing. V and J calls and clone size are given by that table; D and trimming were obtained from the DNA. This sample carries tens of thousands of clones, approximately 91% of them seen once, and the ten largest clones take 2.4%. The sample comprised peripheral blood. The TCR was taken from a human donor in a cohort sampled during active COVID-19. The J gene is TRBJ2-1, the V gene TRBV7-2; TRBD1 matches 10 bases. The CDR3 DNA reads TGTGCCAGCAGCCCGCGTCTCGGGACAGGGGTCAATGAGCAGTTCTTC. Translated: CASSPRLGTGVNEQFF.